This T cell receptor beta chain was captured in a study of T-cell reconstitution after alpha-beta-depleted transplantation in children. General study results and limits: A year post-transplant, T-cell counts and diversity derived mostly from newly produced T cells.

The CDR3 is 15 residues long. The germline V gene has CDR1 MNHEY and CDR2 SMNVEV (reference sequence). V shed 3 bases and J shed 2 bases, with 14 bases lying between them. As to this clonotype: Its antigen is undetermined.

It was with unique molecular identifiers that the TCRbeta library was prepared. TCRdb processed the PCR reads anew with MiXCR; each CDR3 protein has one entry. The repertoire consists of approximately 800,000 distinct CDR3 sequences, with roughly 15% occurring once and the leading ten covering about 5%. The clonotype was recovered from a male patient younger than 18 who had a stem cell transplant for acute lymphoblastic leukemia, so the T cells may come from the graft donor. The chain combines TRBV27 with TRBJ2-7; D remains ambiguous. The sequenced sample was PBMCs, mostly from graft donor cells, obtained 360 days after TCRalphabeta/CD19-depleted stem cell transplant. The CDR3 DNA reads as TGTGCCAGCAGTTTCGGAAACGGGCCAACCTACGAGCAGTACTTC. It yields the protein CASSFGNGPTYEQYF.